This TCR beta chain is from a study of T cells in Graves' hyperthyroidism and ophthalmopathy. As for the study in general: Peripheral blood was taken when the disease was first diagnosed, before any treatment began.

The study's findings and limits: The authors' 13 V-J model separated ophthalmopathy from stable hyperthyroidism.

This CDR3 comprises 14 residues. Germline V gene lookup returns CDR1 KGHSH and CDR2 LQKENI. Turning to this clonotype: Antigen: not known. A single base separates this from a much larger clone, so it may be a read error.

Clinical symptoms, serum thyroxine and TRAb, thyroid ultrasound and orbital computed tomography were used for the diagnoses. Amplified TCR beta CDR3 regions came from RNA transcripts. First-round RT-PCR targeting the TCR CDR3 was performed with the HTBI primer set. TCRdb reprocessed the multiplex PCR reads with MiXCR, giving one entry per CDR3 protein. The sample holds about 560,000 distinct CDR3 sequences, over 15% seen once. The chain has TRBV18 and TRBJ1-5, with 9 bases matching TRBD1. What was sequenced was blood. The receptor's source is a woman between 18 and 30 years old with Graves' hyperthyroidism. The CDR3 nucleotides are TGTGCCAGCTCAAAAGGACAGGGGAATCAGCCCCCGCATTTT. Protein product: CASSKGQGNQPPHF.